The clone carrying this T cell receptor beta chain turned up a few times. Its cognate antigen is unknown. The sample is drawn from a study of Tregs in tolerant kidney transplant recipients. Whole-study findings and limits: Some patients' samples used different primers over time, so nucleotide sequences weren't comparable. Activated donor B cell expansion appeared to reveal the most relevant donor-specific TCRbeta repertoire. Few patients were studied, so findings need validation in larger groups.

The repertoire was sequenced with immunoSEQ multiplex PCR; TCRdb's copy has only in-frame clones and lacks some. Altogether some 57,000 clones are present, around 90% being singletons, with the ten largest covering 13% to 15%. V shed 3 bases, J shed 4 bases, and the junction held 9 bases outside the gene matches. CDR1 is SGHDT and CDR2 is YYEEEE in the germline V gene. CDR3 length: 16 amino acids. The nonmyeloablative bone marrow transplants came from related graft donors, with transient mixed chimerism. CD4+CD25+CD127- Tregs, CD4+CD25- non-Tregs, CD4 and CD8 cells were sorted. Sequenced material: CD8+ T cells from blood (PBMCs), taken 24 months after the transplant. This TCR came from a human patient who received a combined kidney and bone marrow transplant. Some of the T cells might come from the graft donor. The V gene is TRBV5-6, the J gene TRBJ1-3; TRBD1 agrees at 8 bases. The CDR3 protein is CASSYPTGGGGNTIYF. Written as DNA, the CDR3 is TGTGCCAGCAGCTACCCTACAGGGGGAGGAGGAAACACCATATATTTT.